The clone carrying this T cell receptor beta chain was found once. Antigen specificity is unknown. CDR1 is SGDLS, CDR2 YYNGEE, per germline. CDR3 length equals 14 residues. This sample was taken from a study of blood T cells in healthy people across ages. Whole-study results and caveats: Strong correlation linked observed beta diversity and percent naive T cells. Long-lived donors exceeded aged donors in naive CD4+ cells and diversity.

Sample-barcoded 5' priming and a J-beta primer mix drove a second PCR of 7 to 11 cycles. TCRdb reprocessed the 5' RACE reads with MiXCR, giving one entry per CDR3 protein. This repertoire shows 600,000 or so distinct CDR3 sequences, under 55% found once; its top ten account for under 30%. Every donor provided ten milliliters of peripheral blood. The sequenced sample consisted of blood. V gene TRBV9 combines with J gene TRBJ2-5; a weak D match, TRBD2 (7 bases). Judging by the DNA end, TRBJ2-7 fits better; the J call may be wrong. This TCR was recovered from an elderly man in good health. The CDR3 coding sequence is TGTGCCAGCAGCGTAGGGACAGCGGGATACGAGCAGTACTTC. Translated, it gives CASSVGTAGYEQYF.